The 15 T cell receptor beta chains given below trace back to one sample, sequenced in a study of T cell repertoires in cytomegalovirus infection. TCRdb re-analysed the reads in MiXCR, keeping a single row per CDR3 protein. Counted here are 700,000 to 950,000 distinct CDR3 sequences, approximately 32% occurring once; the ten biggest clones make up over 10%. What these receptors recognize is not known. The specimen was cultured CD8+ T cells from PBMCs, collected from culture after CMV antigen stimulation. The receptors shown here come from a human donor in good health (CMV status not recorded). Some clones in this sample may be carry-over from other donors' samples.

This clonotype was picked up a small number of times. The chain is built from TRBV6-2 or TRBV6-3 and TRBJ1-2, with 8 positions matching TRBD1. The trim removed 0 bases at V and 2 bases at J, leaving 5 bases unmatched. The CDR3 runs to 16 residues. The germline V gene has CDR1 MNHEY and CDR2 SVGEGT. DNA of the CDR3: TGTGCCAGCAGTTACTCGATGAGACAGGGGAACTATGGCTACACCTTC. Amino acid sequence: CASSYSMRQGNYGYTF.

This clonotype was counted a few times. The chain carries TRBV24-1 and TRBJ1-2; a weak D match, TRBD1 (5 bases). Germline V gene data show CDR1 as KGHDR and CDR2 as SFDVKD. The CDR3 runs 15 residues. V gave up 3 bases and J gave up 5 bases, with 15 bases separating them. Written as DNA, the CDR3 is TGTGCCACCAGTGATGACTCCGGGACGGCATATGGCTACACCTTC. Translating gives CATSDDSGTAYGYTF.

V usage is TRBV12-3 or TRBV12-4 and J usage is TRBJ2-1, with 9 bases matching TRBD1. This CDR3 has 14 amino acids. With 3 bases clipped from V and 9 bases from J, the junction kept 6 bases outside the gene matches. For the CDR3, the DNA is TGTGCCAGCAGTTTGACAGGGGGTGAGTCTGAGCAGTTCTTC. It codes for CASSLTGGESEQFF.

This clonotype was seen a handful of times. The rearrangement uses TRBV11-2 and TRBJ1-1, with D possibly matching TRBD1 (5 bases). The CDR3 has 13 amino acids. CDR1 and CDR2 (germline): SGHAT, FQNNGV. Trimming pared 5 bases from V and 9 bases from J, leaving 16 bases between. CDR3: CASSPGSRVKAFF. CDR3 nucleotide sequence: TGTGCCAGCAGCCCTGGGTCCAGGGTAAAAGCTTTCTTT.

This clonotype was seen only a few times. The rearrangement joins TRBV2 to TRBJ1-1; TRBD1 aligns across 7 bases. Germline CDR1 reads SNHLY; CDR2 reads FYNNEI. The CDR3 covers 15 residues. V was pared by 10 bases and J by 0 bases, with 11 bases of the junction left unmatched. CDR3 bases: TGTGCCATCAGGGGGGGAATCTCCATGAACACTGAAGCTTTCTTT. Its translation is CAIRGGISMNTEAFF.

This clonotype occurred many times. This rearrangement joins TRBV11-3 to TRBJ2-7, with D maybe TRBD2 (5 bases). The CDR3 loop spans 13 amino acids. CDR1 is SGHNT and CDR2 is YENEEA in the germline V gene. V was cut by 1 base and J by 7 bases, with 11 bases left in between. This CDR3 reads CASSLGGSGEQYV. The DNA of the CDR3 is TGTGCCAGCAGCTTAGGGGGTTCGGGAGAGCAGTACGTC.

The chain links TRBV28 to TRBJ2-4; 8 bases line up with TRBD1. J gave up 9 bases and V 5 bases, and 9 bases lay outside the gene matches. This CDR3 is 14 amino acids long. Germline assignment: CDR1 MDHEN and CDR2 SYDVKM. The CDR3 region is CASSLRTGISIQYF. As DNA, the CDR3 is TGTGCCAGCAGTCTAAGGACAGGGATATCCATTCAGTACTTC. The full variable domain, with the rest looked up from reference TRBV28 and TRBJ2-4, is DVKVTQSSRYLVKRTGEKVFLECVQDMDHENMFWYRQDPGLGLRLIYFSYDVKMKEKGDIPEGYSVSREKKERFSLILESASTNQTSMYLCASSLRTGISIQYFGAGTRLSVL.

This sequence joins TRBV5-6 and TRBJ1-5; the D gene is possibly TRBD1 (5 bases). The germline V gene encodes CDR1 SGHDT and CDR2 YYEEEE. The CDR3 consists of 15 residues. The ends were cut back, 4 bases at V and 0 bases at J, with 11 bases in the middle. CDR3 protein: CASSPRDSSNQPQHF. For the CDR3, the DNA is TGTGCCAGCAGCCCCAGAGACAGTAGCAATCAGCCCCAGCATTTT.

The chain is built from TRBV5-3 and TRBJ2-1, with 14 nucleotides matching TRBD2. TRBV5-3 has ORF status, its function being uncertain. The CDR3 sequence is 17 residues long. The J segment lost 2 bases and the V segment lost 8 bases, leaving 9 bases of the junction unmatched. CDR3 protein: CASSGRTSGGTYNEQFF. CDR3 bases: TGTGCCAGCAGCGGTAGGACTAGCGGGGGGACCTACAATGAGCAGTTCTTC.

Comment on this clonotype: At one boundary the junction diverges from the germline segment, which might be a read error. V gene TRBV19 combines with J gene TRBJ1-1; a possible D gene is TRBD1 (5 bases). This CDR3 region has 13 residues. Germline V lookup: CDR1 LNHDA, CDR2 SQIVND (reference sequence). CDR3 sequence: CASSIQGLTEALF. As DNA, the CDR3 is TGTGCCAGTAGTATACAGGGACTCACTGAAGCTCTCTTT.

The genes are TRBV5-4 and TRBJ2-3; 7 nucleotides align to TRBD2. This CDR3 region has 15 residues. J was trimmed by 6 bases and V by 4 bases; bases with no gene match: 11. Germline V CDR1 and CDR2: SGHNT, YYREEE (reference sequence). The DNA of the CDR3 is TGTGCCAGCAGCCCTGGACTAGTGGGAGGGGATACGCAGTATTTT. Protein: CASSPGLVGGDTQYF.

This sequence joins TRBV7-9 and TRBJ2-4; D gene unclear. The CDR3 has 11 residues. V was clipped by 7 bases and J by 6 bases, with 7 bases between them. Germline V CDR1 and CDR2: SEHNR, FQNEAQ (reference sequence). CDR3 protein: CASTLGNIQYF. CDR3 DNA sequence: TGTGCCAGCACCTTGGGAAACATTCAGTACTTC.

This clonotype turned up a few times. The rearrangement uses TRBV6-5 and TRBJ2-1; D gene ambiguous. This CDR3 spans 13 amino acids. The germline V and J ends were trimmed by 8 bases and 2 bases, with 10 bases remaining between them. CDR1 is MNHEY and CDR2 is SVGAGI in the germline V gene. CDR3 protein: CASRPRAYNEQFF. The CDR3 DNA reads TGTGCCAGCCGCCCCCGGGCCTACAATGAGCAGTTCTTC.

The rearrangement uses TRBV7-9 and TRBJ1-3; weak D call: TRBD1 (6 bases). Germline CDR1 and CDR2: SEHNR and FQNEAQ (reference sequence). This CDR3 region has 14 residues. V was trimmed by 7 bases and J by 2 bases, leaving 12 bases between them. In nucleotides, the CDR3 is TGTGCCAGCATTGGGGGCATAGCTGGAAACACCATATATTTT. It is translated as CASIGGIAGNTIYF.

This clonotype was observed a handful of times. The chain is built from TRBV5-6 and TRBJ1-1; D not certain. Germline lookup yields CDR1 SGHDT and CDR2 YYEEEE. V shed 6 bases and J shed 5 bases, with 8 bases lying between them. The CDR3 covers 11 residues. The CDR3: CASIWGTEAFF. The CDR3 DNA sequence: TGTGCCAGCATCTGGGGTACTGAAGCTTTCTTT.